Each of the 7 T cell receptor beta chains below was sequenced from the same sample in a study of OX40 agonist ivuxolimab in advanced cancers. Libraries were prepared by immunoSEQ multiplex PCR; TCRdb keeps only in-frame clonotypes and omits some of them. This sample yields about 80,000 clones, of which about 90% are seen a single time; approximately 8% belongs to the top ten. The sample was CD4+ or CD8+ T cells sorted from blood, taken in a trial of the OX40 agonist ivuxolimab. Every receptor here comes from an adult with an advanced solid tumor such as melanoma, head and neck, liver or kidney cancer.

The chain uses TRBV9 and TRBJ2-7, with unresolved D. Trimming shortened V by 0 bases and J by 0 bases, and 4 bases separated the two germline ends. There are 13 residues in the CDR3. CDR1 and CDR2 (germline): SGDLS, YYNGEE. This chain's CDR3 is CASSVGISYEQYF. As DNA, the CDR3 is TGTGCCAGCAGCGTAGGTATCTCCTACGAGCAGTACTTC.

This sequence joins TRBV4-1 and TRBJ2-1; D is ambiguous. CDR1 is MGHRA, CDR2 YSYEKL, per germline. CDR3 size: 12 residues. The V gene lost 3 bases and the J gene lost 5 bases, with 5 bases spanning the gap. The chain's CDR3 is CASSHPDNEQFF. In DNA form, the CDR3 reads TGCGCCAGCAGCCACCCCGACAATGAGCAGTTCTTC.

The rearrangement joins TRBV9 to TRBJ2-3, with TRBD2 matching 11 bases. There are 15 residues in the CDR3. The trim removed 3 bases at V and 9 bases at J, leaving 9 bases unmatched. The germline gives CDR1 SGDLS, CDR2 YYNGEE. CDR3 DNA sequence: TGTGCCAGCAGCGCCTCCGGGACTAGCGGTGGAACGCAGTATTTT. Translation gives CASSASGTSGGTQYF. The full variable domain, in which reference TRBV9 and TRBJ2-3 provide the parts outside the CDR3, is DSGVTQTPKHLITATGQRVTLRCSPRSGDLSVYWYQQSLDQGLQFLIQYYNGEERAKGNILERFSAQQFPDLHSELNLSSLELGDSALYFCASSASGTSGGTQYFGPGTRLTVL.

The CDR3 region is CASSVIRGGETQYF. CDR3 bases: TGTGCCAGCAGTGTCATCAGGGGAGGGGAGACCCAGTACTTC. This chain uses TRBV27 with TRBJ2-5, with D possibly being TRBD2 (7 bases). Germline-derived CDR1 and CDR2 are MNHEY and SMNVEV (reference sequence). The CDR3 totals 14 residues. Trimming removed 5 bases at V and 5 bases at J, with 15 bases between.

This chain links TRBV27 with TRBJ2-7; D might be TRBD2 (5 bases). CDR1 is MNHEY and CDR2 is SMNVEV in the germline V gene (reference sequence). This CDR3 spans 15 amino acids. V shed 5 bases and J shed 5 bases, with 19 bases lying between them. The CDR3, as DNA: TGTGCCAGCAGTGGTGAGGGAATAAAGCGTGACGAGCAGTACTTC. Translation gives CASSGEGIKRDEQYF.

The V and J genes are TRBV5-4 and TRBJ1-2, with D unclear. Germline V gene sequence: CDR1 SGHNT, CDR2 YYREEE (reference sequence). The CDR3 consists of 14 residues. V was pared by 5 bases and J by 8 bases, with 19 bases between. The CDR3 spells CASRDEQRSDGYTF. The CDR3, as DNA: TGTGCCAGCAGGGATGAACAGAGATCGGACGGCTACACCTTC. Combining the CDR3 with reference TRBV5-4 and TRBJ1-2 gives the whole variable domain ETGVTQSPTHLIKTRGQQVTLRCSSQSGHNTVSWYQQALGQGPQFIFQYYREEENGRGNFPPRFSGLQFPNYSSELNVNALELDDSALYLCASRDEQRSDGYTFGSGTRLTVV.

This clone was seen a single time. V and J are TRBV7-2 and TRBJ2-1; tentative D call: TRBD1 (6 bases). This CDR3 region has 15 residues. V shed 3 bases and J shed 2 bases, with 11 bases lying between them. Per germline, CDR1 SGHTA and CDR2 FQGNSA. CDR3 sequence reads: CASSFWGPPYNEQFF. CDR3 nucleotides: TGTGCCAGCAGCTTTTGGGGGCCTCCCTACAATGAGCAGTTCTTC.